One and the same sample provided the 17 T cell receptor beta chains below, sequenced in a study of blood T cells in healthy people across ages. The use of a sample-barcoded 5' primer and a J-beta primer mix characterized a second PCR of about 6 to 11 cycles. TCRdb called the 5' RACE reads again in MiXCR, with one record for every CDR3 protein. In the table there are some 1.4 million distinct CDR3 sequences, approximately 38% of which are singletons. The sample consisted of blood. These receptors originate from a woman between 18 and 29 years old in good health.

The V call is TRBV24-1, the J call TRBJ2-1; 8 nucleotides match TRBD2. The length of the CDR3 is 13 residues. CDR1 is KGHDR, CDR2 SFDVKD, per germline. J lost 6 bases, V lost 9 bases, and 6 bases had no gene match. In nucleotides, the CDR3 is TGTGCCACCGCCGGCGGGGGGCTCAATGAGCAGTTCTTC. It specifies CATAGGGLNEQFF.

This clonotype occurred a few times. The CDR3 coding sequence is TGCGCCAGCAGCCAGCCTGGGGTGAGATCCTACAATGAGCAGTTCTTC. Its translation is CASSQPGVRSYNEQFF. The rearrangement joins TRBV4-1 to TRBJ2-1, with D unclear. Trimming took off 3 bases at V and 1 base at J, with 13 bases between the two ends. There are 16 residues in the CDR3. Germline-derived CDR1 and CDR2 are MGHRA and YSYEKL.

This clonotype was picked up one time. This chain uses TRBV7-6 with TRBJ2-7; a possible D gene is TRBD1 (7 bases). The J call may be in error: the DNA end matches TRBJ2-5 better. Germline V gene lookup returns CDR1 SGHVS and CDR2 FNYEAQ. The CDR3 spans 18 residues. The CDR3 bases are TGTGCCAGCAGCTTACTTCCAGGGGGTAGCGGAAAAGAAGAGACCCAGTACTTC. This gives the protein CASSLLPGGSGKEETQYF.

The chain uses TRBV5-4 and TRBJ2-5; no definite D call. The V gene lost 4 bases and the J gene lost 4 bases, with 14 bases spanning the gap. The CDR3 totals 14 residues. Germline V lookup: CDR1 SGHNT, CDR2 YYREEE (reference sequence). The CDR3 region has the DNA TGTGCCAGCAGCGCGCCGGGTAATGGAGAGACCCAGTACTTC. Amino acid sequence: CASSAPGNGETQYF.

The table lists this clonotype with a count of one. V and J are TRBV7-8 and TRBJ1-1; D possibly corresponds to TRBD1 (5 bases). CDR1 is SGHVS, CDR2 FQNEAQ, per germline. Trimming shortened V by 2 bases and J by 5 bases, and 9 bases separated the two germline ends. This CDR3 is 13 amino acids long. The CDR3 DNA reads TGTGCCAGCAGCTTACGACAGCAGACTGAAGCTTTCTTT. It translates to CASSLRQQTEAFF.

A word on this clonotype: A clone one base away is much larger, so this may be a read error. V is TRBV29-1 and J is TRBJ2-6; TRBD1 is a possible D gene (6 bases). The CDR3 loop spans 19 amino acids. Germline V gene sequence: CDR1 SQVTM, CDR2 ANQGSEA. The CDR3 loop reads CSVEDSFGRGVSGANVQTF. CDR3 in DNA: TGCAGCGTTGAAGATAGTTTTGGCAGGGGTGTCTCTGGGGCCAACGTCCAGACTTTC.

The chain uses TRBV20-1 and TRBJ2-3; D is uncertain. Germline lookup yields CDR1 DFQATT and CDR2 SNEGSKA (reference sequence). The V end lost 0 bases, the J end lost 7 bases, and 5 bases lay between the germline ends. CDR3 size: 11 residues. CDR3 residues: CSAREAHTQYF. In nucleotides, the CDR3 is TGCAGTGCTAGAGAGGCCCATACGCAGTATTTT.

This clonotype came up once. The genes are TRBV3-1 and TRBJ2-2; the D gene is possibly TRBD2 (6 bases). V was cut by 3 bases and J by 6 bases, with 8 bases left in between. Germline V gene sequence: CDR1 LGHDT, CDR2 YNNKEL (reference sequence). The CDR3 loop spans 13 amino acids. The CDR3: CASSQRDPGELFF. CDR3 nucleotide sequence: TGTGCCAGCAGCCAGCGGGACCCCGGGGAGCTGTTTTTT.

This clonotype was counted between two and nine times. The CDR3 sequence: CATSRDLQPNEKLFF. As DNA, the CDR3 is TGTGCCACCAGCAGAGATCTACAGCCTAATGAAAAACTGTTTTTT. The V gene is TRBV15, the J gene TRBJ1-4; no definite D call. Trimming left V 0 bases short and J 3 bases short, with 8 bases between. The CDR3 contains 15 residues. Germline CDR1 LNHNV, CDR2 YYDKDF (reference sequence).

CDR3 amino acids: CSAGPGGEKLFF. For the CDR3, the DNA is TGCAGTGCGGGGCCCGGAGGTGAAAAACTGTTTTTT. This rearrangement joins TRBV20-1 to TRBJ1-4; D perhaps matches TRBD1 (5 bases). V was cut by 6 bases and J by 7 bases, with 12 bases left in between. Per the germline V gene, CDR1 is DFQATT and CDR2 is SNEGSKA (reference sequence). The CDR3 loop spans 12 amino acids.

Details on this clonotype: The junction and the germline gene differ at one end; a read error may be behind it. The V and J genes are TRBV7-3 and TRBJ2-3; TRBD2 matches at 10 bases. The CDR3 is made up of 17 amino acids. The germline CDR1 and CDR2 sequences are SGHTA and FQGTGA. CDR3 sequence (DNA): TGTGCCAGCAGCTCCTTAGCGGGGGGCTCCCGCACAGATAAGCAGTATTTT. Its protein product is CASSSLAGGSRTDKQYF.

This clonotype was observed a few times. The V gene is TRBV25-1, the J gene TRBJ1-2; D unclear. Germline CDR1 MGHDK, CDR2 SYGVNS. V dropped 1 base and J dropped 4 bases, with 4 bases sitting between them. The CDR3 has 12 residues. The CDR3 is CASSESAYGYTF. The CDR3 DNA reads as TGTGCCAGCAGTGAATCAGCCTATGGCTACACCTTC.

This clonotype was seen only a few times. The J gene is TRBJ2-3, the V gene TRBV30; D call uncertain. V was shortened by 0 bases and J by 5 bases, with 9 bases between the two germline ends. This CDR3 comprises 13 residues. The germline CDR1 and CDR2 sequences are GTSNPN and SVGIG (reference sequence). As DNA, the CDR3 is TGTGCCTGGAGTGTCCAGTTAGGAGATACGCAGTATTTT. It codes for CAWSVQLGDTQYF.

The chain uses TRBV20-1 and TRBJ1-2; D is possibly TRBD1 (5 bases). Germline CDR1 and CDR2: DFQATT and SNEGSKA (reference sequence). This CDR3 is 13 amino acids long. Trimming cost V 3 bases and J 6 bases, with 14 bases left between them. CDR3 sequence reads: CSARGQEFHGYTF. The CDR3 DNA reads as TGCAGTGCTAGGGGGCAAGAGTTTCATGGCTACACCTTC.

The chain couples TRBV6-5 to TRBJ2-5; 9 bases are a match to TRBD2. The CDR3 contains 16 residues. Trimming cost V 0 bases and J 1 base; bases outside gene matches: 3. Germline CDR1 reads MNHEY; CDR2 reads SVGAGI. This chain's CDR3 is CASSYSREGPQETQYF. CDR3 coding DNA: TGTGCCAGCAGTTACTCGCGGGAGGGCCCCCAAGAGACCCAGTACTTC.

This clonotype was seen a handful of times. The chain uses TRBV20-1 and TRBJ2-3; 8 bases match TRBD1. V was clipped by 0 bases and J by 7 bases; unmatched bases: 6. Germline V lookup: CDR1 DFQATT, CDR2 SNEGSKA (reference sequence). The CDR3 length is 14 residues. The CDR3: CSARDWTGTNTQYF. The DNA for the CDR3 is TGCAGTGCTAGAGATTGGACAGGGACGAATACGCAGTATTTT.

A few counts support this clonotype. The chain employs TRBV20-1 and TRBJ1-1; a possible D gene is TRBD1 (5 bases). Trimming took 3 bases from V and 0 from J, leaving 23 bases between them. The CDR3 is 18 amino acids. Per germline, CDR1 DFQATT and CDR2 SNEGSKA (reference sequence). The CDR3 loop reads CSARGLGGIPSMNTEAFF. The CDR3 region has the DNA TGCAGTGCTAGGGGCTTGGGGGGGATACCCTCGATGAACACTGAAGCTTTCTTT.